Presented here are 30 T cell receptor beta chains from one specimen sequenced in a study of T cells in Graves' hyperthyroidism and ophthalmopathy. Amplified TCR beta CDR3 regions derived from RNA transcripts. The study used the HTBI primer set for a first-round RT-PCR of the TCR CDR3. MiXCR was run by TCRdb on the multiplex PCR reads, yielding one entry per CDR3 protein. This sample has approximately 430,000 distinct CDR3 sequences, with roughly 14% found just once. The sequencing sample was made of blood. Receptor source: a woman between 18 and 30 years old with Graves' hyperthyroidism.

This clonotype was picked up a small number of times. The chain recombines TRBV20-1 with TRBJ2-1, with D perhaps matching TRBD1 (5 bases). The length of the CDR3 is 12 residues. Looked up from germline, CDR1 is DFQATT and CDR2 is SNEGSKA (reference sequence). V lost 2 bases and J 5 bases, leaving 7 bases between the germline ends. As DNA, the CDR3 is TGCAGTGCTAGATCAGGGAACAATGAGCAGTTCTTC. As protein: CSARSGNNEQFF.

The chain carries TRBV20-1 and TRBJ1-1, with TRBD1 as a possible D gene (6 bases). V lost 6 bases and J lost 5, with 19 bases in between. Germline CDR1 and CDR2: DFQATT and SNEGSKA (reference sequence). The CDR3 is made up of 14 amino acids. The CDR3 DNA reads TGCAGTGCCGGAGGGGGGGGCCGGGGTACTGAAGCTTTCTTT. Its translation is CSAGGGGRGTEAFF.

This clonotype was found many times. The chain links TRBV29-1 to TRBJ1-2, with 10 bases aligning to TRBD1. CDR1 and CDR2 (germline): SQVTM, ANQGSEA. The CDR3 contains 14 residues. V lost 6 bases, J lost 4 bases, and 8 bases stayed unmatched. CDR3 loop: CSVTRRDRGYGYTF. The CDR3 region has the DNA TGCAGCGTCACCCGCCGGGACAGGGGCTATGGCTACACCTTC.

The chain recombines TRBV9 with TRBJ1-1; D gene ambiguous. Trimming removed 0 bases from V and 6 bases from J, with 12 bases in between. Germline-derived CDR1 and CDR2 are SGDLS and YYNGEE. The CDR3 covers 14 residues. The CDR3 sequence: CASSVAPSQPEAFF. In nucleotides, the CDR3 is TGTGCCAGCAGCGTAGCCCCTTCACAGCCTGAAGCTTTCTTT.

This clonotype was seen at least ten times. The gene calls are TRBV12-3 or TRBV12-4 and TRBJ1-1; 9 bases agree with TRBD1. CDR3 length: 14 amino acids. The trim removed 6 bases at V and 4 bases at J, leaving 6 bases unmatched. The CDR3, as DNA: TGTGCCAGCAGCTTTCGGACAGGGGTCACTGAAGCTTTCTTT. It specifies CASSFRTGVTEAFF.

This clonotype was seen at least ten times. The chain has TRBV2 and TRBJ1-3; no definite D call. There are 16 residues in the CDR3. CDR1 and CDR2 (germline): SNHLY, FYNNEI. V gave up 3 bases and J gave up 4 bases, with 16 bases separating them. The CDR3 loop is CASSDSRSAPGNTIYF. The CDR3 DNA reads TGTGCCAGCAGTGACAGTAGGTCAGCGCCAGGAAACACCATATATTTT.

This clonotype was picked up a small number of times. V is TRBV5-1 and J is TRBJ1-2, with 10 bases identical to TRBD1. Looked up from germline, CDR1 is SGHRS and CDR2 is YFSETQ. V gave up 5 bases and J gave up 2 bases; unmatched junction bases: 6. This CDR3 comprises 15 residues. The CDR3 spells CASSLSDRGNYGYTF. The CDR3 region has the DNA TGCGCCAGCAGTTTATCGGACAGGGGGAACTATGGCTACACCTTC.

The V and J genes are TRBV4-2 and TRBJ2-2; D gene ambiguous. Germline V gives CDR1 LGHNA, CDR2 YNFKEQ. This CDR3 contains 18 residues. Trimming took 4 bases from V and 6 from J, leaving 24 bases between them. The CDR3 loop reads CASSPPKGGAPYAGELFF. Written as DNA, the CDR3 is TGTGCCAGCAGCCCTCCAAAAGGCGGTGCACCGTACGCCGGGGAGCTGTTTTTT.

This clonotype occurred many times. The V and J genes are TRBV20-1 and TRBJ1-5; 9 positions agree with TRBD1. This CDR3 contains 14 residues. V trimming: 5 bases; J trimming: 5 bases; junction bases outside the gene matches: 7. The germline V gene has CDR1 DFQATT and CDR2 SNEGSKA (reference sequence). CDR3 sequence (DNA): TGCAGTGCTTCGGACAGGGGAAGGGATCAGCCCCAGCATTTT. This encodes CSASDRGRDQPQHF.

This clonotype was seen ten or more times. The chain carries TRBV11-3 and TRBJ2-1; 9 nucleotides line up with TRBD2. Germline loops: CDR1 SGHNT, CDR2 YENEEA. The CDR3 covers 15 residues. V shed 4 bases, J shed 8 bases, and the junction held 9 bases outside the gene matches. The CDR3 DNA reads as TGTGCCAGCAGCTCCCCTGGCGGGGGGGCCGATGAGCAGTTCTTC. Amino acids: CASSSPGGGADEQFF.

This clonotype was counted a few times. J is TRBJ2-4 and V is TRBV4-1; possibly TRBD1 or TRBD2 for D (6 bases each). This CDR3 is 18 amino acids long. Trimming left V 4 bases short and J 3 bases short, with 22 bases between. Germline V gene lookup returns CDR1 MGHRA and CDR2 YSYEKL. This chain's CDR3 is CASSPGEARGMVKNIQYF. The DNA of the CDR3 is TGCGCCAGCAGCCCAGGGGAAGCGCGGGGTATGGTCAAAAACATTCAGTACTTC.

This clonotype was observed many times. The CDR3 bases are TGTGCCAGCAGTTTATCATCAGGGTGGAACTATGGCTACACCTTC. Translation gives CASSLSSGWNYGYTF. The chain has TRBV27 and TRBJ1-2, with D perhaps matching TRBD1 (5 bases). The CDR3 covers 15 residues. V was shortened by 0 bases and J by 2 bases, with 10 bases between the two germline ends. Germline V gene data show CDR1 as MNHEY and CDR2 as SMNVEV (reference sequence).

This chain links TRBV2 with TRBJ1-2, with D uncertain. The V end was cut by 6 bases, the J end by 1 base, with 15 bases between. The CDR3 runs to 15 residues. The germline CDR1 and CDR2 sequences are SNHLY and FYNNEI. Here the CDR3 DNA reads TGTGCCAGCAGCCAAGATCCTCCGGATAACTATGGCTACACCTTC. This translates into CASSQDPPDNYGYTF.

In this sample, this clonotype turned up a few times. The genes are TRBV7-9 and TRBJ1-2; 7 bases fit TRBD1. Per germline, CDR1 SEHNR and CDR2 FQNEAQ (reference sequence). Trimming at V came to 5 bases and at J to 6 bases, leaving 12 bases not matched to a gene. This CDR3 is built from 15 residues. The CDR3 loop reads CASSGGGTVSHGYTF. CDR3 bases: TGTGCCAGCAGCGGAGGAGGGACAGTTTCTCATGGCTACACCTTC.

The gene calls are TRBV5-1 and TRBJ2-7, with D tentatively TRBD1 (7 bases). CDR3 length: 14 amino acids. Trimming shortened V by 0 bases and J by 4 bases, and 11 bases separated the two germline ends. Germline assignment: CDR1 SGHRS and CDR2 YFSETQ. CDR3: CASSLAGGQYEQYF. The CDR3 bases are TGCGCCAGCAGCTTGGCAGGGGGGCAGTACGAGCAGTACTTC.

This clonotype was seen many times. The chain couples TRBV28 to TRBJ2-7, with 9 bases that match TRBD2. V shed 8 bases, J shed 3 bases, and the junction held 11 bases outside the gene matches. CDR1 and CDR2 from the germline V gene are MDHEN and SYDVKM. This CDR3 spans 15 amino acids. The CDR3 here is CASGGGDAYFYEQYF. In DNA form, the CDR3 reads TGTGCCAGCGGCGGGGGGGACGCCTACTTCTACGAGCAGTACTTC.

The chain employs TRBV14 and TRBJ2-3, with 9 nucleotides matching TRBD1. This CDR3 has 14 amino acids. Trimming cost V 5 bases and J 6 bases; bases outside gene matches: 6. CDR1 is SGHDN, CDR2 FVKESK, per germline. CDR3 loop: CASSRDRVIDTQYF. The CDR3 DNA is TGTGCCAGCAGCAGGGACAGGGTGATTGATACGCAGTATTTT.

In its sample, this clonotype was seen many times. This CDR3 is CASCYGDRNSPLHF. The CDR3 DNA sequence: TGTGCCAGCTGCTATGGGGATCGTAATTCACCCCTCCACTTT. This rearrangement joins TRBV5-5 to TRBJ1-6; D not certain. Between the trimmed V and J ends, which lost 7 bases and 6 bases, there was a span of 14 bases. Germline CDR1 reads SGHKS; CDR2 reads YYEKEE (reference sequence). This CDR3 spans 14 amino acids.

The rearrangement links TRBV19 to TRBJ1-2; no clear D. V was clipped by 2 bases and J by 3 bases, with 10 bases between them. The germline V gene has CDR1 LNHDA and CDR2 SQIVND (reference sequence). The CDR3 covers 14 residues. This chain's CDR3 is CASSITTTDYGYTF. DNA of the CDR3: TGTGCCAGTAGTATAACGACGACGGACTATGGCTACACCTTC. The full variable domain, in which reference TRBV19 and TRBJ1-2 provide the parts outside the CDR3, is DGGITQSPKYLFRKEGQNVTLSCEQNLNHDAMYWYRQDPGQGLRLIYYSQIVNDFQKGDIAEGYSVSREKKESFPLTVTSAQKNPTAFYLCASSITTTDYGYTFGSGTRLTVV.

This clonotype has at least ten counts. The rearrangement uses TRBV5-1 and TRBJ2-5; D call uncertain. This CDR3 contains 14 residues. The V and J ends lost 0 bases and 5 bases respectively, with 11 bases between them. Germline V gene sequence: CDR1 SGHRS, CDR2 YFSETQ. The CDR3 DNA follows: TGCGCCAGCAGCTTGGCTAACGGTATTGAGACCCAGTACTTC. The encoded protein is CASSLANGIETQYF.

The chain recombines TRBV29-1 with TRBJ2-5; TRBD2 agrees at 8 bases. J was trimmed by 1 base and V by 5 bases; bases with no gene match: 3. The CDR3 spans 13 residues. Germline V lookup: CDR1 SQVTM, CDR2 ANQGSEA. The CDR3 sequence: CSVWRGAQETQYF. DNA of the CDR3: TGCAGCGTTTGGCGGGGGGCCCAAGAGACCCAGTACTTC.

This clonotype was detected only a few times. The V gene is TRBV20-1, the J gene TRBJ1-5, with TRBD1 matching 7 bases. V shed 6 bases, J shed 2 bases, and the junction held 13 bases outside the gene matches. The CDR3 is made up of 16 amino acids. Germline V CDR1 and CDR2: DFQATT, SNEGSKA (reference sequence). For the CDR3, the DNA is TGCAGTGCCAAAGGGACAGTGGGACTAGGCAATCAGCCCCAGCATTTT. Its translation: CSAKGTVGLGNQPQHF.

V usage is TRBV10-2 and J usage is TRBJ1-5; perhaps TRBD1 as D (5 bases). The germline V and J ends were trimmed by 7 bases and 3 bases, with 10 bases remaining between them. The CDR3 is 13 amino acids. Germline CDR1 is WSHSY and CDR2 is SAAADI. The CDR3 nucleotides read TGCGCCAGCAAGTCCAGGGACAATCAGCCCCAGCATTTT. Its translation: CASKSRDNQPQHF.

This clonotype was detected many times. The chain is built from TRBV7-8 and TRBJ2-2, with D possibly being TRBD1 (5 bases). V lost 4 bases to trimming and J lost 0 bases, with 12 bases between them. The CDR3 runs 16 residues. Germline V gene data show CDR1 as SGHVS and CDR2 as FQNEAQ. In nucleotides, the CDR3 is TGTGCCAGCAGCTCCCTAGTGGGGCCGAACACCGGGGAGCTGTTTTTT. It specifies CASSSLVGPNTGELFF. Full variable domain (missing parts from reference TRBV7-8 and TRBJ2-2): GAGVSQSPRYKVAKRGQDVALRCDPISGHVSLFWYQQALGQGPEFLTYFQNEAQLDKSGLPSDRFFAERPEGSVSTLKIQRTQQEDSAVYLCASSSLVGPNTGELFFGEGSRLTVL.

This clonotype has a single count. A single base separates this from a much larger clone, so it may be a read error. This sequence joins TRBV29-1 and TRBJ2-7; D perhaps matches TRBD1 (5 bases). This CDR3 has 11 residues. Germline V gene lookup returns CDR1 SQVTM and CDR2 ANQGSEA. The CDR3 here is CCARVPYEQYF. As DNA, the CDR3 is TGCTGCGCCAGGGTTCCCTACGAGCAGTACTTC.

In DNA, the CDR3 is TGTGCCAGCAGCGGTTTAGTGGGGCCTTCACGCGAGCAGTACTTC. This encodes CASSGLVGPSREQYF. The chain combines TRBV7-6 with TRBJ2-7; tentatively, D is TRBD1 (5 bases). The germline gives CDR1 SGHVS, CDR2 FNYEAQ. Trimming pared 5 bases from V and 6 bases from J, leaving 20 bases between. The length of the CDR3 is 15 residues.

The rearrangement joins TRBV7-6 to TRBJ2-1; TRBD2 agrees at 13 bases. V was pared by 5 bases and J by 8 bases, with 3 bases of the junction left unmatched. The CDR3 spans 14 residues. Per the germline V gene, CDR1 is SGHVS and CDR2 is FNYEAQ. The CDR3 spells CASSPGTSGDEQFF. The DNA for the CDR3 is TGTGCCAGCAGCCCCGGGACTAGCGGGGATGAGCAGTTCTTC. The entire variable domain, with the rest obtained from reference TRBV7-6 and TRBJ2-1, is as follows: GAGVSQSPRYKVTKRGQDVALRCDPISGHVSLYWYRQALGQGPEFLTYFNYEAQQDKSGLPNDRFSAERPEGSISTLTIQRTEQRDSAMYRCASSPGTSGDEQFFGPGTRLTVL.

This clonotype was detected only a few times. Given the absence of the conserved phenylalanine or tryptophan at the CDR3 end, a read error is likely. V gene TRBV28 combines with J gene TRBJ1-1, with 9 bases matching TRBD1. V gave up 3 bases and J gave up 1 base; unmatched junction bases: 9. Germline V lookup: CDR1 MDHEN, CDR2 SYDVKM. CDR3 length: 17 amino acids. The chain's CDR3 is CASSFFGQGLTNTEAFS. DNA for the CDR3: TGTGCCAGCAGTTTTTTTGGACAGGGGCTGACGAACACTGAAGCTTTCTCT.

In the case of this clonotype: Just one base apart from a much larger clone, this may be a read error. The chain uses TRBV6-1 and TRBJ1-1; D possibly corresponds to TRBD1 (6 bases). V was trimmed by 2 bases and J by 0 bases, leaving 13 bases between them. Germline values: CDR1 MNHNS, CDR2 SASEGT. This CDR3 is 16 amino acids long. As DNA, the CDR3 is TGTGCCAGCAGTGAAATCTTCACAGGGATGAACACTGAAGCTTTCTTT. The encoded protein is CASSEIFTGMNTEAFF.

V gene TRBV7-9 combines with J gene TRBJ2-4; the D gene is possibly TRBD1 (5 bases). From germline, CDR1 is SEHNR and CDR2 FQNEAQ (reference sequence). Trimming shortened V by 3 bases and J by 3 bases, and 15 bases separated the two germline ends. The CDR3 contains 16 residues. This chain's CDR3 is CASSFSTGIGKNIQYF. CDR3 bases: TGTGCCAGCAGCTTTTCCACAGGAATAGGCAAAAACATTCAGTACTTC.